This T cell receptor beta chain was profiled in a study of blood T cell repertoires in COVID-19. Study overall: COVID-19 samples from acute and convalescent phases originated in the United States, Italy and Spain. The analysed material was cDNA or gDNA that came from T cells, B-cell-depleted T cells, or PBMCs.

Original handling: From reference gene primer amplification, estimates of nucleated cell counts were derived. TCRdb keeps only in-frame clones here, not all; method: immunoSEQ multiplex PCR. V, J and clone size are those of that table, while D and trimming were read from the DNA. The profile shows approximately 50,000 clones, roughly 90% of them singletons. Trimming took 4 bases from V and 4 from J; bases not matched to a gene: 6. The germline V gene encodes CDR1 LNHDA and CDR2 SQIVND (reference sequence). This CDR3 spans 14 amino acids. The specimen was peripheral blood. The clonotype comes from a human donor in a cohort sampled during active COVID-19. The rearrangement links TRBV19 to TRBJ1-1; 7 bases align to TRBD1. For the CDR3, the DNA is TGTGCCAGTAGTACAAGACAGGGTACCACTGAAGCTTTCTTT. Its translation: CASSTRQGTTEAFF.